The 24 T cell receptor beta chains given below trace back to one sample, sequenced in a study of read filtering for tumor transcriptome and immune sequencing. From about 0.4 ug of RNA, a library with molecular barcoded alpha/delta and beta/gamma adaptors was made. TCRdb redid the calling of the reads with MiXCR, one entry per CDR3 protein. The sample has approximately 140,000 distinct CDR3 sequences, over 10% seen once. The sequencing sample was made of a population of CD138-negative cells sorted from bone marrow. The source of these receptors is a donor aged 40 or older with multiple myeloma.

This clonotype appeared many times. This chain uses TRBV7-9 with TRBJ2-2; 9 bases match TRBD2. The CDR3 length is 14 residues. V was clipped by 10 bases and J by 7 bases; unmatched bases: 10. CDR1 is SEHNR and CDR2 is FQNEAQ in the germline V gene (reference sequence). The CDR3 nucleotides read TGTGCCACGAAGCGGGAGGATCTTCGCGGGGAGCTGTTTTTT. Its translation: CATKREDLRGELFF.

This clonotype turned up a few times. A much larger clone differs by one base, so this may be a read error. Here the CDR3 reads CASSLAPSGRDASTVTQYF. CDR3 DNA sequence: TGTGCCAGCAGCTTAGCCCCTAGCGGGAGGGACGCCTCCACAGTTACGCAGTATTTT. The chain links TRBV11-2 to TRBJ2-3, with 12 nucleotides matching TRBD2. The CDR3 is made up of 19 amino acids. Germline V gene data show CDR1 as SGHAT and CDR2 as FQNNGV. Filled out from reference TRBV11-2 and TRBJ2-3, the complete variable domain reads EAGVAQSPRYKIIEKRQSVAFWCNPISGHATLYWYQQILGQGPKLLIQFQNNGVVDDSQLPKDRFSAERLKGVDSTLKIQPAKLEDSAVYLCASSLAPSGRDASTVTQYFGPGTRLTVL.

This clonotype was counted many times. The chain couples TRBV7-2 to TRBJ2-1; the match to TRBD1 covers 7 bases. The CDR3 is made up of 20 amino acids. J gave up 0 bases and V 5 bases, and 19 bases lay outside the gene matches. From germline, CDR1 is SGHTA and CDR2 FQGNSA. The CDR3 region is CASSTPTGPVAVSSYNEQFF. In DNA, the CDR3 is TGTGCCAGCAGCACTCCGACAGGGCCGGTGGCCGTGAGCTCCTACAATGAGCAGTTCTTC.

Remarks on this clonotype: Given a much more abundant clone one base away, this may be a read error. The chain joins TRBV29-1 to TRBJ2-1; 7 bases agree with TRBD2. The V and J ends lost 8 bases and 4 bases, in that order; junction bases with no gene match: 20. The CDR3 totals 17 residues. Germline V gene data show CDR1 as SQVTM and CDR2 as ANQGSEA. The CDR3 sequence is CSMVGGSTVRGYNEQFF. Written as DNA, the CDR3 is TGCAGCATGGTTGGCGGGAGCACCGTAAGAGGATACAATGAGCAGTTCTTC.

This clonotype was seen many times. As DNA, the CDR3 is TGTGCCAGCAGCTTAGTTACGGGGAATGAGCAGTTCTTC. Translation: CASSLVTGNEQFF. The chain couples TRBV7-2 to TRBJ2-1; D may be TRBD2 (5 bases). The CDR3 covers 13 residues. Germline assignment: CDR1 SGHTA and CDR2 FQGNSA. Trimming left V 1 base short and J 7 bases short, with 8 bases between. Based on the CDR3 plus reference TRBV7-2 and TRBJ2-1, the full variable domain is GAGVSQSPSNKVTEKGKDVELRCDPISGHTALYWYRQSLGQGLEFLIYFQGNSAPDKSGLPSDRFSAERTGGSVSTLTIQRTQQEDSAVYLCASSLVTGNEQFFGPGTRLTVL.

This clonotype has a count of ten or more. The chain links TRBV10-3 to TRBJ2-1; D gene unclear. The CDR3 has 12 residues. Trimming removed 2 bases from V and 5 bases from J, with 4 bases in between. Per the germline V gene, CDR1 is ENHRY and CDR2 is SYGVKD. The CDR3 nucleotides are TGTGCCATCAGTGAGGGACACAATGAGCAGTTCTTC. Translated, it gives CAISEGHNEQFF.

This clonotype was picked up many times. CDR3 coding DNA: TGCAGTGCAGCTAGAGTAATAGCGGGGAAGGAAGACAATGAGCAGTTCTTC. The encoded protein is CSAARVIAGKEDNEQFF. The rearrangement links TRBV20-1 to TRBJ2-1, with 8 bases identical to TRBD2. The CDR3 is made up of 17 amino acids. With 6 bases clipped from V and 5 bases from J, the junction kept 18 bases outside the gene matches. Germline values: CDR1 DFQATT, CDR2 SNEGSKA (reference sequence).

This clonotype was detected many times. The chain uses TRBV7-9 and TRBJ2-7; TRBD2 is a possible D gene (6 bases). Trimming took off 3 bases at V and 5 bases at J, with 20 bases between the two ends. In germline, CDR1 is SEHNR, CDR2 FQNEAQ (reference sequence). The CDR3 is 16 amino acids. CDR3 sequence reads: CASSLGLVDAGDEQYF. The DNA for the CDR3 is TGTGCCAGCAGCTTGGGACTCGTTGACGCCGGCGACGAGCAGTACTTC. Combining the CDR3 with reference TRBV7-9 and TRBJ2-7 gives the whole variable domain DTGVSQNPRHKITKRGQNVTFRCDPISEHNRLYWYRQTLGQGPEFLTYFQNEAQLEKSRLLSDRFSAERPKGSFSTLEIQRTEQGDSAMYLCASSLGLVDAGDEQYFGPGTRLTVT.

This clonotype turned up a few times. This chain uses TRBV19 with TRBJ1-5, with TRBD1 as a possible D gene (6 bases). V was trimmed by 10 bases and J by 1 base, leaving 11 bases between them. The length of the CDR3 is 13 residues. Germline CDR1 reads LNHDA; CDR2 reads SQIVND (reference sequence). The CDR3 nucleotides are TGTGCCACCCTAGGACAGAGCAATCAGCCCCAGCATTTT. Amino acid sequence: CATLGQSNQPQHF.

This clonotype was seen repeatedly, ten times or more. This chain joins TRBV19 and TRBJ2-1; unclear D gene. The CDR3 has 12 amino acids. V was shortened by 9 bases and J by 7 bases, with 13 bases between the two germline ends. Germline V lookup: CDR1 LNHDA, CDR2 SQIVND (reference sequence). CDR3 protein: CASCLWGNEQFF. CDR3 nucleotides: TGTGCCAGCTGCCTTTGGGGAAATGAGCAGTTCTTC.

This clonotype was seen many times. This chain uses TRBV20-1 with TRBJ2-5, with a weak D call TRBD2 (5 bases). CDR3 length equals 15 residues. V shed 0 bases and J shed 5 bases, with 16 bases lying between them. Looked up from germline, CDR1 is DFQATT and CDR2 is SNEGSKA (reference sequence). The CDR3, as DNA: TGCAGTGCTAGAGATTACACCCAGCGGTCGGAGACCCAGTACTTC. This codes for CSARDYTQRSETQYF.

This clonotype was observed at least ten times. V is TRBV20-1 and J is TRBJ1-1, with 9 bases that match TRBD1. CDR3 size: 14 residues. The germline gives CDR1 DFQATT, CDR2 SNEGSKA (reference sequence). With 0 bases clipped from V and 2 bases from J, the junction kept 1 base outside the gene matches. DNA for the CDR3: TGCAGTGCTAGAGAGACAGGGGGTAACACTGAAGCTTTCTTT. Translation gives CSARETGGNTEAFF.

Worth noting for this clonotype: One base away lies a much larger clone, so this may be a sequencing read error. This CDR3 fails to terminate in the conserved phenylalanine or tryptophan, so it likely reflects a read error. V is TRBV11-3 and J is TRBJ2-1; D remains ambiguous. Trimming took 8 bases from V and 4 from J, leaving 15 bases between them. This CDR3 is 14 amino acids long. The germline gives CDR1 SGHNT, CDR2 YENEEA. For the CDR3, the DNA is TGTGCCAGCGCCCGGAGTCGCGGTTACAATGAGCAGTTCCTC. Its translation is CASARSRGYNEQFL.

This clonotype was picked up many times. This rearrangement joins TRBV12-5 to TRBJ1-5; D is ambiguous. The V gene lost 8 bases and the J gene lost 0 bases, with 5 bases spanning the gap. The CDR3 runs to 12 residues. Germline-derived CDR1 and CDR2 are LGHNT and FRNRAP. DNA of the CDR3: TGTGCTAGTCGAGATAGCAATCAGCCCCAGCATTTT. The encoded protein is CASRDSNQPQHF.

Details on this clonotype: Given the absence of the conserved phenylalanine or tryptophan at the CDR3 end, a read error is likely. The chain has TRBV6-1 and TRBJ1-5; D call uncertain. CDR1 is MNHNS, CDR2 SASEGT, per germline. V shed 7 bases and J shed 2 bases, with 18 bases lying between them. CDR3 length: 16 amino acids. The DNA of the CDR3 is TGTGCCAGCACTATGGACTCCTACTCGCGCAATCAGCCCCAGCATTCT. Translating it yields CASTMDSYSRNQPQHS.

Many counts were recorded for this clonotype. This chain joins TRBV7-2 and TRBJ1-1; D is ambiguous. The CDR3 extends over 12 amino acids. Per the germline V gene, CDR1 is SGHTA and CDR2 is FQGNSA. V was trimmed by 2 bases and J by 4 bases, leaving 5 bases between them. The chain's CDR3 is CASSLRATEAFF. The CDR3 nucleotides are TGTGCCAGCAGCTTACGCGCCACTGAAGCTTTCTTT.

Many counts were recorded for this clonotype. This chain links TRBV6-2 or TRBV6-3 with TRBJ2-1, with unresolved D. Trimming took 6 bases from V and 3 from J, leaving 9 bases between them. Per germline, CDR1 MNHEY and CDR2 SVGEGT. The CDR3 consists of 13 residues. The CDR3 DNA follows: TGTGCCAGCAGGAGACTGCACTACAATGAGCAGTTCTTC. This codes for CASRRLHYNEQFF.

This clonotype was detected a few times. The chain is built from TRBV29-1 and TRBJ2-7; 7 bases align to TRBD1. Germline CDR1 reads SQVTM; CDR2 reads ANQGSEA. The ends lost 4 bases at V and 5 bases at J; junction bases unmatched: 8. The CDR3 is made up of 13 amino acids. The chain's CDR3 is CSVARGQVHEQYF. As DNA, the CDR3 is TGCAGCGTTGCGCGCGGACAGGTCCACGAGCAGTACTTC.

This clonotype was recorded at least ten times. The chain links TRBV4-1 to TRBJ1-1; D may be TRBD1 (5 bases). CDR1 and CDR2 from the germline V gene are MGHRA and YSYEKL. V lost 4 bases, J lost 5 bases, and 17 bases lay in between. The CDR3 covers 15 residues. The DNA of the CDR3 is TGCGCCAGCAGCCCCGATGGGGGAGAGGGGACTGAAGCTTTCTTT. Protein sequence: CASSPDGGEGTEAFF.

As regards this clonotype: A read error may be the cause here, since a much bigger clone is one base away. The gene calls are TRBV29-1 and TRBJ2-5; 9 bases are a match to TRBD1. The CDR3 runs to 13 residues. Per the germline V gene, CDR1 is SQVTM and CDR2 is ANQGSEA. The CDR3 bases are TGCAGCGATGAAGGGGACAGGGAAGAGACCCAGTACTTC. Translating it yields CSDEGDREETQYF. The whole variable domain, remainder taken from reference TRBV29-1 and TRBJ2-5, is SAVISQKPSRDICQRGTSLTIQCQVDSQVTMMFWYRQQPGQSLTLIATANQGSEATYESGFVIDKFPISRPNLTFSTLTVSNMSPEDSSIYLCSDEGDREETQYFGPGTRLLVL.

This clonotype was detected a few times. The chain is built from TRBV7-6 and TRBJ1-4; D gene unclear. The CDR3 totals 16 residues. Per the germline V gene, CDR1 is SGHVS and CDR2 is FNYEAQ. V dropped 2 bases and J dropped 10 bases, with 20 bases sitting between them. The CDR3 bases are TGTGCCAGCAGCTTACACAGAGATGGCCAGTTCGTAAAACTGTTTTTT. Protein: CASSLHRDGQFVKLFF.

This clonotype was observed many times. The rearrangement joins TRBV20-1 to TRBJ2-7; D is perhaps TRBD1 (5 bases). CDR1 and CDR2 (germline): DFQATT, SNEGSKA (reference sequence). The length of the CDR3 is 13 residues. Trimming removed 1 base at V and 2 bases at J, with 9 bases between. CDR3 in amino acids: CSARGVRAYEQYF. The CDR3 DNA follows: TGCAGTGCTAGAGGAGTCAGGGCCTACGAGCAGTACTTC.

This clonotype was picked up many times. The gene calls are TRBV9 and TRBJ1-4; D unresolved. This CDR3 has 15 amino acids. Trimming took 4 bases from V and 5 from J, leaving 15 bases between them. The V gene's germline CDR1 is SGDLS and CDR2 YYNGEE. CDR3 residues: CASSSRTDTNEKLFF. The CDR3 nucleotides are TGTGCCAGCAGCTCTCGGACGGATACGAATGAAAAACTGTTTTTT.

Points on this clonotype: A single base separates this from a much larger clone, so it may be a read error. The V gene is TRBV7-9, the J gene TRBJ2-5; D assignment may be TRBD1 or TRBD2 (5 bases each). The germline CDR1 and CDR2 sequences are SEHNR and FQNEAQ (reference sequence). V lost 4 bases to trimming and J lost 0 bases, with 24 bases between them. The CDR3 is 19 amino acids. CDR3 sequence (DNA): TGTGCCAGCAGCTCGAGAGGGGATGGTTCCCCTATCTACCAAGAGACCCAGTACTTC. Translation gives CASSSRGDGSPIYQETQYF.